A single sample is the source of the 2 T cell receptor beta chains below, sequenced in a study of blood T cell repertoires in COVID-19 (TCRdb year 2020). Receptor amplification or capture employed the immunoSEQ multiplex PCR assay. TCRdb obtained this table from immuneACCESS and retained in-frame rearrangements with V and J assigned. These tables miss some clones; where compared with another copy, unresolved V genes account for less than half of the shortfall, and the remainder is unexplained. This sample holds 150,000 to 200,000 clones; roughly 91% were observed only once. The ten largest clones take up approximately 5% of the sample. Sequences were obtained from peripheral blood. These receptors all stem from a man between 18 and 29 years old with COVID-19, enrolled during active disease.

The chain is built from TRBV6-5 and TRBJ1-1; possibly TRBD1 for D (5 bases). The germline V gene has CDR1 MNHEY and CDR2 SVGAGI. CDR3 length: 15 amino acids. Trimming cost V 2 bases and J 1 base, with 11 bases left between them. The CDR3 DNA follows: TGTGCCAGCAGTTACGGGCAGGGAAAGAACACTGAAGCTTTCTTT. As protein: CASSYGQGKNTEAFF.

J is TRBJ2-1 and V is TRBV6-5; D unresolved. CDR3 length: 12 amino acids. Germline values: CDR1 MNHEY, CDR2 SVGAGI. V lost 3 bases and J lost 9, with 9 bases in between. CDR3 in amino acids: CASSYGRGEQFF. CDR3 coding DNA: TGTGCCAGCAGTTATGGAAGAGGTGAGCAGTTCTTC.